The 21 T cell receptor beta chains listed next were all sequenced from one sample in a study of blood T cell repertoires in COVID-19. Libraries were prepared by immunoSEQ multiplex PCR; TCRdb keeps only in-frame clonotypes and omits some of them. The table includes hundreds of thousands of clones, 75% to 90% detected once. The sequenced sample was peripheral blood. These receptors came from a woman aged 70-85 years with active or convalescent COVID-19.

This rearrangement joins TRBV2 to TRBJ2-1; 9 bases are a match to TRBD2. The germline V gene encodes CDR1 SNHLY and CDR2 FYNNEI. V lost 3 bases to trimming and J lost 4 bases; unmatched junction nucleotides: 4. The CDR3 length is 15 residues. In DNA form, the CDR3 reads TGTGCCAGCAGTGAGTCTAGCGGGACATACAATGAGCAGTTCTTC. Translated, it gives CASSESSGTYNEQFF.

This clone was found a few times. In the same sample, other DNA sequences code for this CDR3. J is TRBJ1-1 and V is TRBV9; D is uncertain. The V and J ends lost 0 bases and 3 bases respectively, with 6 bases between them. The CDR3 extends over 13 amino acids. Germline V gives CDR1 SGDLS, CDR2 YYNGEE. CDR3 amino acids: CASSVGRDTEAFF. CDR3 sequence (DNA): TGTGCCAGCAGCGTAGGGAGGGACACTGAAGCTTTCTTT.

This clone occurred once. The chain couples TRBV18 to TRBJ1-2; D possibly corresponds to TRBD1 (5 bases). The V gene lost 1 base and the J gene lost 2 bases, with 14 bases spanning the gap. Germline V gene sequence: CDR1 KGHSH, CDR2 LQKENI. This CDR3 has 16 amino acids. The DNA of the CDR3 is TGTGCCAGCTCACCACGCGCAGGGCTGAAAAACTATGGCTACACCTTC. Translation gives CASSPRAGLKNYGYTF.

A single count supports this clone. This chain uses TRBV7-2 with TRBJ2-7, with TRBD2 identical over 11 bases. Per the germline V gene, CDR1 is SGHTA and CDR2 is FQGNSA. CDR3 length: 15 residues. The ends lost 6 bases at V and 7 bases at J; junction bases unmatched: 11. Written as DNA, the CDR3 is TGTGCCAGCAGTGGGGTAGGGCTAGCGGGGGGTGAGCAGTACTTC. As protein: CASSGVGLAGGEQYF.

This clone was found a few times. The rearrangement links TRBV19 to TRBJ2-7; perhaps TRBD2 as D (6 bases). Deletions cut 5 bases from V and 0 bases from J, with 14 bases between. Germline CDR1 and CDR2: LNHDA and SQIVND (reference sequence). This CDR3 is built from 15 residues. For the CDR3, the DNA is TGTGCCAGTAGTGCTTCTAGCGCGGGCTCCTACGAGCAGTACTTC. Translating gives CASSASSAGSYEQYF.

This chain connects TRBV28 to TRBJ1-4, with D possibly TRBD1 on 6 matching bases. Trimming removed 4 bases from V and 8 bases from J, with 17 bases in between. Germline CDR1 MDHEN, CDR2 SYDVKM. CDR3 length: 15 amino acids. Here the CDR3 reads CASSSGTSLGEKLFF. The CDR3 coding sequence is TGTGCCAGCAGTTCCGGGACATCTTTGGGCGAAAAACTGTTTTTT.

CDR3 loop: CASSPGVQANYGYTF. For the CDR3, the DNA is TGTGCCAGTAGTCCCGGGGTCCAGGCGAACTATGGCTACACCTTC. The V and J genes are TRBV19 and TRBJ1-2; D call uncertain. Looked up from germline, CDR1 is LNHDA and CDR2 is SQIVND (reference sequence). There are 15 residues in the CDR3. V was clipped by 5 bases and J by 2 bases, with 15 bases between them.

In its sample, this clone was seen once. The chain recombines TRBV30 with TRBJ1-2; no definite D call. The CDR3 is 12 residues long. Trimming stripped 2 bases from V and 3 bases from J, with 7 bases between. In germline, CDR1 is GTSNPN, CDR2 SVGIG (reference sequence). This chain's CDR3 is CAWSPYDYGYTF. The CDR3 coding sequence is TGTGCCTGGAGTCCGTATGACTATGGCTACACCTTC.

V is TRBV10-3 and J is TRBJ1-1; D may be TRBD1 (5 bases). Germline lookup yields CDR1 ENHRY and CDR2 SYGVKD. The CDR3 runs 14 residues. V was shortened by 4 bases and J by 3 bases, with 12 bases between the two germline ends. CDR3 nucleotides: TGTGCCATCAGTGCCTTAGGCAGGGACACTGAAGCTTTCTTT. This translates into CAISALGRDTEAFF.

The V call is TRBV10-3, the J call TRBJ1-5; maybe TRBD1 (6 bases). The CDR3 covers 15 residues. V was trimmed by 1 base and J by 2 bases, leaving 9 bases between them. CDR1 and CDR2 from the germline V gene are ENHRY and SYGVKD. DNA of the CDR3: TGTGCCATCAGTGAGTACAGGGAAGGCAATCAGCCCCAGCATTTT. Translation: CAISEYREGNQPQHF.

The chain carries TRBV2 and TRBJ2-3; a weak D match, TRBD2 (6 bases). The length of the CDR3 is 14 residues. Germline V gives CDR1 SNHLY, CDR2 FYNNEI. Trimming cost V 7 bases and J 3 bases, with 14 bases left between them. The CDR3 sequence: CASTYGGSTDTQYF. The DNA of the CDR3 is TGTGCCAGCACCTACGGAGGGAGTACAGATACGCAGTATTTT. The variable domain in full, completed from reference TRBV2 and TRBJ2-3, reads EPEVTQTPSHQVTQMGQEVILRCVPISNHLYFYWYRQILGQKVEFLVSFYNNEISEKSEIFDDQFSVERPDGSNFTLKIRSTKLEDSAMYFCASTYGGSTDTQYFGPGTRLTVL.

CDR3 DNA: TGTGCCACCAGCAGAGGGGATGGAGGGAACATTCAGTACTTC. Its protein is CATSRGDGGNIQYF. V gene TRBV15 combines with J gene TRBJ2-4, with D tentatively TRBD2 (6 bases). The CDR3 consists of 14 residues. Per the germline V gene, CDR1 is LNHNV and CDR2 is YYDKDF (reference sequence). The germline V and J ends were trimmed by 1 base and 7 bases, with 11 bases remaining between them.

The chain joins TRBV4-3 to TRBJ1-6, with a tentative D call TRBD1 (5 bases). From germline, CDR1 is LGHNA and CDR2 YSLEER. The CDR3 totals 15 residues. V lost 0 bases to trimming and J lost 8 bases, with 11 bases between them. The CDR3 DNA sequence: TGCGCCAGCAGCCAAGAGCGACAGACCTATTCACCCCTCCACTTT. Translated, it gives CASSQERQTYSPLHF.

V usage is TRBV5-1 and J usage is TRBJ2-1, with TRBD1 as a possible D gene (6 bases). This CDR3 has 15 amino acids. V shed 3 bases and J shed 5 bases, with 15 bases lying between them. The V gene's germline CDR1 is SGHRS and CDR2 YFSETQ. The CDR3 DNA follows: TGCGCCAGCAGCTCCTGGGGGCAGGGAAACAATGAGCAGTTCTTC. Its translation: CASSSWGQGNNEQFF.

The chain combines TRBV28 with TRBJ2-3; D might be TRBD2 (5 bases). The germline V gene encodes CDR1 MDHEN and CDR2 SYDVKM. V lost 7 bases and J 2 bases, leaving 13 bases between the germline ends. The CDR3 is made up of 14 amino acids. This CDR3 reads CASTSTSSTDTQYF. DNA of the CDR3: TGTGCCAGCACCAGCACTAGTTCCACAGATACGCAGTATTTT.

This chain links TRBV9 with TRBJ1-6, with D maybe TRBD1 (5 bases). Trimming pared 6 bases from V and 10 bases from J, leaving 29 bases between. The CDR3 loop spans 18 amino acids. The germline V gene has CDR1 SGDLS and CDR2 YYNGEE. DNA for the CDR3: TGTGCCAGCATCGCTCGGGGGGGGATAACAGTACCGAGCTCACCCCTCCACTTT. Translation: CASIARGGITVPSSPLHF.

A word on this clone: A read error may produce the germline difference seen at one junction end. This chain links TRBV30 with TRBJ1-1; D might be TRBD1 (6 bases). CDR1 and CDR2 (germline): GTSNPN, SVGIG (reference sequence). CDR3 length: 11 residues. CDR3: CAGALNTEAFF. DNA of the CDR3: TGCGCGGGGGCGCTGAACACTGAAGCTTTCTTT.

The count of this clone is one. The chain has TRBV11-3 and TRBJ1-1; possible D gene TRBD1, 5 bases. Trimming took 2 bases from V and 1 from J, leaving 8 bases between them. There are 14 residues in the CDR3. CDR1 is SGHNT, CDR2 YENEEA, per germline. The CDR3 sequence is CASSLLGENTEAFF. In DNA form, the CDR3 reads TGTGCCAGCAGCTTACTAGGGGAGAACACTGAAGCTTTCTTT.

The V gene is TRBV7-2, the J gene TRBJ1-2; TRBD1 matches 9 bases. This CDR3 has 14 residues. With V trimmed by 5 bases and J by 4 bases, 5 bases remained unmatched. CDR1 and CDR2 (germline): SGHTA, FQGNSA. The CDR3 DNA is TGTGCCAGCAGCCCGTCGACAGGGGGCTATGGCTACACCTTC. Residues: CASSPSTGGYGYTF.

The J gene is TRBJ1-5, the V gene TRBV2; D is perhaps TRBD1 (5 bases). This CDR3 comprises 15 residues. V gave up 8 bases and J gave up 2 bases, with 16 bases separating them. Germline values: CDR1 SNHLY, CDR2 FYNNEI. CDR3 residues: CASLMARDRNQPQHF. The CDR3 DNA follows: TGTGCCAGCTTAATGGCCAGGGATCGCAATCAGCCCCAGCATTTT.

This clone was observed a handful of times. The rearrangement links TRBV29-1 to TRBJ2-7, with 9 bases that match TRBD2. The CDR3 is made up of 14 amino acids. The junction had 7 bases not matched to a gene; V was cut back by 3 bases and J by 4 bases. The germline gives CDR1 SQVTM, CDR2 ANQGSEA. CDR3 in DNA: TGCAGCGTTGAGGTTAGCGGGAGTGGGTACGAGCAGTACTTC. Amino acid sequence: CSVEVSGSGYEQYF.